Presented here are 20 T cell receptor beta chains from one specimen sequenced in a study of cytomegalovirus exposure and HLA in healthy donors (dated by TCRdb to about 2017). Library method: the immunoSEQ multiplex PCR assay. A mixture of 60 forward primers for TCR Vbeta segments and 13 reverse primers for TCR Jbeta segments was used in the multiplex PCR. TCRdb limited this immuneACCESS table to in-frame rearrangements with V and J called. A share of clones is missing; checked studies link under half to unresolved V genes, and the rest is unexplained. This sample's table has entries for 85,000 to 90,000 clones. The ten largest clones represent roughly 14% of the sample. Sequenced: PBMCs. The receptors stem from a man in his forties or fifties in good health and CMV-seropositive.

This sequence joins TRBV6-5 and TRBJ2-5, with 7 bases that match TRBD1. Per germline, CDR1 MNHEY and CDR2 SVGAGI. The CDR3 sequence is 14 residues long. V was clipped by 2 bases and J by 4 bases; unmatched bases: 4. In DNA, the CDR3 is TGTGCCAGCAGTTACCAGACAGGGAGAGAGACCCAGTACTTC. Translated: CASSYQTGRETQYF.

The chain has TRBV7-8 and TRBJ2-3; TRBD2 aligns across 9 bases. Per the germline V gene, CDR1 is SGHVS and CDR2 is FQNEAQ. The V segment lost 2 bases and the J segment 2 bases; nucleotides outside the gene matches: 8. The CDR3 runs 17 residues. In DNA form, the CDR3 reads TGTGCCAGCAGCTTAAGACCCCTAGCGGGAAACACAGATACGCAGTATTTT. Protein sequence: CASSLRPLAGNTDTQYF.

The V call is TRBV18, the J call TRBJ2-5; 7 bases map to TRBD1. Germline lookup yields CDR1 KGHSH and CDR2 LQKENI. The CDR3 runs 14 residues. The V and J ends lost 5 bases and 2 bases, in that order; junction bases with no gene match: 5. As DNA, the CDR3 is TGTGCCAGCTCAAAGCTACAGGGGCAAGAGACCCAGTACTTC. Amino acid sequence: CASSKLQGQETQYF.

The CDR3: CASGSTPLRDRATGYTF. DNA of the CDR3: TGTGCTAGTGGTTCGACCCCCCTCCGGGACAGGGCGACGGGCTACACCTTC. This sequence joins TRBV12-5 and TRBJ1-2; 9 nucleotides match TRBD1. J lost 8 bases, V lost 4 bases, and 17 bases had no gene match. The CDR3 spans 17 residues. Germline CDR1 LGHNT, CDR2 FRNRAP.

The rearrangement joins TRBV9 to TRBJ2-5; 8 bases map to TRBD1. Germline V lookup: CDR1 SGDLS, CDR2 YYNGEE. The CDR3 has 16 amino acids. Germline trimming cut 4 bases from V and 5 bases from J; bases unmatched to any gene: 13. The CDR3 bases are TGTGCCAGCAGCACTCGACCGACAGGGGTCGGGGAGACCCAGTACTTC. As protein: CASSTRPTGVGETQYF.

This chain uses TRBV11-2 with TRBJ1-2, with 9 bases lining up with TRBD1. There are 14 residues in the CDR3. Losses at the gene ends were 0 bases for V and 6 bases for J; bases not matched to a gene: 2. CDR1 SGHAT and CDR2 FQNNGV come from the germline V gene. CDR3 sequence: CASSLDRTGDGYTF. Here the CDR3 DNA reads TGTGCCAGCAGCTTAGACCGGACAGGGGATGGCTACACCTTC.

For the CDR3, the DNA is TGTGCCAGCAGCTCTCGGACAGGGGGGTACGAGCAGTACTTC. Protein: CASSSRTGGYEQYF. V gene TRBV7-9 combines with J gene TRBJ2-7, with 10 nucleotides matching TRBD1. The V segment lost 4 bases and the J segment 4 bases; nucleotides outside the gene matches: 4. The CDR3 loop spans 14 amino acids. Per the germline V gene, CDR1 is SEHNR and CDR2 is FQNEAQ (reference sequence).

The chain is built from TRBV7-8 and TRBJ1-2; TRBD1 agrees at 11 bases. CDR1 and CDR2 (germline): SGHVS, FQNEAQ. The length of the CDR3 is 16 residues. Trimming took 1 base from V and 5 from J; bases not matched to a gene: 6. CDR3 nucleotide sequence: TGTGCCAGCAGCTTAGGGGGACAGGGGGGATTATATGGCTACACCTTC. Residues: CASSLGGQGGLYGYTF.

CDR3 sequence reads: CASSTSGSYEQYF. In DNA form, the CDR3 reads TGTGCCAGCAGTACTAGCGGGAGCTACGAGCAGTACTTC. This chain links TRBV7-9 with TRBJ2-7; 11 nucleotides align to TRBD2. Per germline, CDR1 SEHNR and CDR2 FQNEAQ (reference sequence). V trimming: 6 bases; J trimming: 3 bases; junction bases outside the gene matches: 1. The CDR3 spans 13 residues.

The chain combines TRBV5-8 with TRBJ1-5, with D possibly being TRBD1 (5 bases). In germline, CDR1 is SGHTS, CDR2 YDEGEE. With 5 bases removed from V and 6 bases from J, the gap between germline ends came to 15 bases. CDR3 length: 14 residues. CDR3 bases: TGTGCCAGCAGACCCCGGGGGGGGATTCAGCCCCAGCATTTT. Encoded protein: CASRPRGGIQPQHF.

The V and J genes are TRBV10-3 and TRBJ2-2; D is unresolved. Germline CDR1 and CDR2: ENHRY and SYGVKD. The ends were cut back, 6 bases at V and 1 base at J, with 6 bases in the middle. The CDR3 loop spans 13 amino acids. The CDR3: CAIRTQNTGELFF. The CDR3 nucleotides are TGTGCCATCAGGACACAGAACACCGGGGAGCTGTTTTTT.

V usage is TRBV5-1 and J usage is TRBJ1-2; 9 nucleotides match TRBD1. The germline gives CDR1 SGHRS, CDR2 YFSETQ. This CDR3 is built from 14 residues. With 0 bases clipped from V and 6 bases from J, the junction kept 3 bases outside the gene matches. CDR3 nucleotide sequence: TGCGCCAGCAGCTTGGAAAGGACAGGGGATGGCTACACCTTC. This gives the protein CASSLERTGDGYTF.

Comments on this clone: The same CDR3 is also encoded by other DNA sequences in this sample. The chain is built from TRBV27 and TRBJ1-1; D is possibly TRBD1 (5 bases). Germline loops: CDR1 MNHEY, CDR2 SMNVEV (reference sequence). CDR3 size: 14 residues. Trimming stripped 3 bases from V and 2 bases from J, with 10 bases between. CDR3 nucleotide sequence: TGTGCCAGCAGTTTTGGGCAGGGAAACACTGAAGCTTTCTTT. Translating gives CASSFGQGNTEAFF.

The genes are TRBV7-9 and TRBJ2-5, with TRBD2 matching over 13 bases. Germline V gene sequence: CDR1 SEHNR, CDR2 FQNEAQ (reference sequence). The trim removed 5 bases at V and 3 bases at J, leaving 9 bases unmatched. The CDR3 loop spans 17 amino acids. CDR3 in amino acids: CASSPPGTSGVKETQYF. CDR3 bases: TGTGCCAGCAGCCCCCCCGGGACTAGCGGGGTCAAAGAGACCCAGTACTTC.

The chain is built from TRBV27 and TRBJ1-2; D is undetermined. The CDR3 spans 16 residues. The germline V and J ends were trimmed by 2 bases and 7 bases, with 20 bases remaining between them. Germline-derived CDR1 and CDR2 are MNHEY and SMNVEV (reference sequence). Here the CDR3 DNA reads TGTGCCAGCAGTTTACGAGGAGGTCGGGGATTTGTTGGCTACACCTTC. Translating it yields CASSLRGGRGFVGYTF.

The genes are TRBV6-5 and TRBJ1-1, with TRBD1 identical over 10 bases. The V and J ends lost 7 bases and 4 bases, in that order; junction bases with no gene match: 6. The V gene's germline CDR1 is MNHEY and CDR2 SVGAGI. The CDR3 is 14 residues long. CDR3: CASNDRGLGTEAFF. CDR3 nucleotides: TGTGCCAGCAACGACAGGGGGCTCGGCACTGAAGCTTTCTTT.

In DNA, the CDR3 is TGTGCCAGCAGTTTATTGACAGGGGGGACGGAGACCCAGTACTTC. Protein product: CASSLLTGGTETQYF. The V and J genes are TRBV27 and TRBJ2-5, with 9 bases aligning to TRBD1. The CDR3 totals 15 residues. With 1 base clipped from V and 5 bases from J, the junction kept 5 bases outside the gene matches. CDR1 is MNHEY, CDR2 SMNVEV, per germline (reference sequence).

The CDR3 loop is CASSPTRREETEAFF. CDR3 bases: TGTGCCAGTAGTCCCACACGCCGGGAGGAGACTGAAGCTTTCTTT. This chain joins TRBV19 and TRBJ1-1; D unresolved. The ends were cut back, 5 bases at V and 5 bases at J, with 18 bases in the middle. This CDR3 is built from 15 residues. The germline CDR1 and CDR2 sequences are LNHDA and SQIVND (reference sequence).

The chain is built from TRBV5-6 and TRBJ2-5; 7 bases line up with TRBD2. Trimming removed 2 bases from V and 5 bases from J; junction bases left unmatched: 6. Looked up from germline, CDR1 is SGHDT and CDR2 is YYEEEE. This CDR3 contains 14 residues. The CDR3 here is CASSFGRAGETQYF. CDR3 DNA sequence: TGTGCCAGCAGCTTTGGGAGGGCCGGGGAGACCCAGTACTTC.

V gene TRBV7-2 combines with J gene TRBJ1-2; D remains unclear. The V and J ends lost 1 base and 5 bases respectively, with 14 bases between them. The CDR3 is 15 amino acids. Per the germline V gene, CDR1 is SGHTA and CDR2 is FQGNSA. CDR3 sequence: CASSLGLYTGYGYTF. DNA for the CDR3: TGTGCCAGCAGCTTAGGTTTATACACGGGTTATGGCTACACCTTC.